The 19 T cell receptor beta chains below all came from one sample that was sequenced in a study of OX40 agonist ivuxolimab in advanced cancers. Assay used: immunoSEQ multiplex PCR; TCRdb lists only in-frame clones, some missing. The sample lists some 30,000 clones; roughly nine tenths were seen once. Specimen: CD4+ or CD8+ T cells sorted from blood, collected in a trial of the OX40 agonist ivuxolimab. Receptors were obtained from an adult with an advanced solid tumor such as melanoma, head and neck, liver or kidney cancer.

The chain is built from TRBV30 and TRBJ2-7, with no clear D. The CDR3 sequence is 15 residues long. Germline V gives CDR1 GTSNPN, CDR2 SVGIG (reference sequence). Deletions cut 0 bases from V and 0 bases from J, with 12 bases between. CDR3 region: CAWSVLRPASYEQYF. The CDR3 DNA is TGTGCCTGGAGTGTACTTCGGCCAGCCTCCTACGAGCAGTACTTC.

The chain is built from TRBV7-2 and TRBJ1-1, with D perhaps TRBD1 (6 bases). V lost 1 base to trimming and J lost 4 bases, with 13 bases between them. The CDR3 has 15 residues. The germline CDR1 and CDR2 sequences are SGHTA and FQGNSA. DNA for the CDR3: TGTGCCAGCAGCTTAGTTGGGGGGCAGGGCACTGAAGCTTTCTTT. It translates to CASSLVGGQGTEAFF.

This chain connects TRBV6-6 to TRBJ1-1, with TRBD1 as a possible D gene (6 bases). With 7 bases removed from V and 11 bases from J, the gap between germline ends came to 29 bases. The CDR3 runs 16 residues. Germline values: CDR1 MNHNY, CDR2 SVGAGI (reference sequence). CDR3 amino acids: CASTRRTVGVGAYAFF. The CDR3 DNA reads as TGTGCCAGCACCCGCCGGACAGTAGGCGTGGGGGCTTATGCTTTCTTT.

V usage is TRBV19 and J usage is TRBJ2-2; D gene ambiguous. Trimming pared 4 bases from V and 5 bases from J, leaving 11 bases between. CDR1 is LNHDA and CDR2 is SQIVND in the germline V gene (reference sequence). The CDR3 extends over 14 amino acids. Here the CDR3 reads CASSKGISTGELFF. The DNA of the CDR3 is TGTGCCAGTAGTAAGGGAATTAGTACCGGGGAGCTGTTTTTT.

The V and J genes are TRBV7-9 and TRBJ2-1; 7 bases fit TRBD1. Germline CDR1 is SEHNR and CDR2 is FQNEAQ (reference sequence). The J segment lost 4 bases and the V segment lost 5 bases, leaving 11 bases of the junction unmatched. The CDR3 is 16 residues long. The CDR3 DNA is TGTGCCAGCAGCGACCGAAAACCGGGACAGTACAATGAGCAGTTCTTC. Protein sequence: CASSDRKPGQYNEQFF.

This chain joins TRBV2 and TRBJ2-5; D is unclear. The germline V and J ends were trimmed by 7 bases and 2 bases, with 8 bases remaining between them. The V gene's germline CDR1 is SNHLY and CDR2 FYNNEI. The length of the CDR3 is 12 residues. The CDR3: CASKPDQETQYF. The CDR3 DNA reads TGTGCCAGCAAACCAGATCAAGAGACCCAGTACTTC.

The rearrangement links TRBV5-1 to TRBJ2-3; TRBD2 aligns across 13 bases. In germline, CDR1 is SGHRS, CDR2 YFSETQ. V shed 5 bases and J 0 bases; nucleotides not matched to a gene: 12. CDR3 length equals 19 residues. The CDR3 bases are TGCGCCAGCAGGACCTCCGGGACTAGCGGGATGACTAGCACAGATACGCAGTATTTT. Translation gives CASRTSGTSGMTSTDTQYF.

The chain is built from TRBV28 and TRBJ2-5, with D perhaps matching TRBD1 (6 bases). This CDR3 has 14 residues. The germline CDR1 and CDR2 sequences are MDHEN and SYDVKM. Trimming pared 1 base from V and 5 bases from J, leaving 11 bases between. CDR3 protein: CASSLFTGLETQYF. The DNA of the CDR3 is TGTGCCAGCAGTTTATTTACAGGGCTTGAGACCCAGTACTTC.

The rearrangement joins TRBV2 to TRBJ1-5; 8 bases align to TRBD1. Trimming took 4 bases from V and 6 from J; bases not matched to a gene: 2. This CDR3 is built from 13 residues. The germline V gene encodes CDR1 SNHLY and CDR2 FYNNEI. DNA of the CDR3: TGTGCCAGCAGTGTACAGGGGGTTCAGCCCCAGCATTTT. Amino acids: CASSVQGVQPQHF.

The CDR3 sequence: CASSGRPGQGISYEQYF. CDR3 in DNA: TGTGCCAGCAGCGGCCGACCGGGACAGGGAATATCCTACGAGCAGTACTTC. The chain is built from TRBV21-1 and TRBJ2-7; the DNA was not used to check the table's D call, TRBD1. TRBV21-1 is a listed pseudogene. The CDR3 consists of 17 residues.

V usage is TRBV29-1 and J usage is TRBJ1-5; D remains unclear. This CDR3 is 13 amino acids long. Germline V gene sequence: CDR1 SQVTM, CDR2 ANQGSEA. The V end was cut by 5 bases, the J end by 6 bases, with 14 bases between. Here the CDR3 DNA reads TGCAGCGTTTGGAGAGGGCCGGGTCAGCCCCAGCATTTT. This encodes CSVWRGPGQPQHF.

The chain employs TRBV27 and TRBJ2-7, with 11 positions matching TRBD1. The V gene's germline CDR1 is MNHEY and CDR2 SMNVEV (reference sequence). This CDR3 region has 15 residues. The J segment lost 0 bases and the V segment lost 8 bases, leaving 6 bases of the junction unmatched. CDR3 sequence: CASQRTGGFSYEQYF. The CDR3 nucleotides are TGTGCCAGCCAAAGGACAGGGGGCTTCTCCTACGAGCAGTACTTC.

The chain is built from TRBV7-2 and TRBJ2-7; D is possibly TRBD2 (5 bases). Trimming removed 2 bases at V and 4 bases at J, with 9 bases between. CDR3 length: 13 residues. Germline V CDR1 and CDR2: SGHTA, FQGNSA. In DNA form, the CDR3 reads TGTGCCAGCAGCTTAACCGGAGGATACGAGCAGTACTTC. Its protein is CASSLTGGYEQYF. The full variable domain, with the rest looked up from reference TRBV7-2 and TRBJ2-7, is GAGVSQSPSNKVTEKGKDVELRCDPISGHTALYWYRQSLGQGLEFLIYFQGNSAPDKSGLPSDRFSAERTGGSVSTLTIQRTQQEDSAVYLCASSLTGGYEQYFGPGTRLTVT.

This chain connects TRBV6-6 to TRBJ2-1; 8 bases align to TRBD2. Germline CDR1 and CDR2: MNHNY and SVGAGI (reference sequence). The CDR3 is made up of 16 amino acids. The J segment lost 7 bases and the V segment lost 4 bases, leaving 12 bases of the junction unmatched. This CDR3 is CASSSPMAGGVNEQFF. The CDR3 DNA follows: TGTGCCAGCAGTTCCCCGATGGCGGGGGGTGTGAATGAGCAGTTCTTC.

The count of this clone is one. The chain is built from TRBV9 and TRBJ2-5, with TRBD2 matching over 13 bases. The ends lost 3 bases at V and 7 bases at J; junction bases unmatched: 0. Germline CDR1 SGDLS, CDR2 YYNGEE. CDR3 length: 13 amino acids. The CDR3: CASSGLAGGTQYF. The CDR3 DNA reads TGTGCCAGCAGCGGACTAGCGGGGGGGACCCAGTACTTC.

This clone was observed a few times. V usage is TRBV10-2 and J usage is TRBJ2-7; 7 bases align to TRBD2. The CDR3 is made up of 16 amino acids. Trimming cost V 6 bases and J 2 bases; bases outside gene matches: 13. Germline CDR1 and CDR2: WSHSY and SAAADI. CDR3 region: CASRHNSRGVTYEQYF. In nucleotides, the CDR3 is TGCGCCAGCAGACACAACTCCCGGGGGGTAACCTACGAGCAGTACTTC.

The V and J genes are TRBV7-2 and TRBJ2-5; 9 bases match TRBD1. Germline CDR1 reads SGHTA; CDR2 reads FQGNSA. V lost 5 bases and J lost 3; bases outside the gene matches: 10. The CDR3 length is 16 residues. CDR3 DNA sequence: TGTGCCAGCAGCGGAAGGGACAGGGATTGGGAAGAGACCCAGTACTTC. It translates to CASSGRDRDWEETQYF.

This clone was seen a few times. The chain recombines TRBV9 with TRBJ1-2; perhaps TRBD1 as D (5 bases). Trimming took 2 bases from V and 5 from J, leaving 22 bases between them. Germline values: CDR1 SGDLS, CDR2 YYNGEE. The CDR3 consists of 17 residues. CDR3 sequence (DNA): TGTGCCAGCAGCGTTCGCGACCGGGACGGGGGTTGGTATGGCTACACCTTC. It codes for CASSVRDRDGGWYGYTF.

V and J are TRBV4-3 and TRBJ2-1, with D hard to call. The ends were cut back, 1 base at V and 9 bases at J, with 13 bases in the middle. Germline-derived CDR1 and CDR2 are LGHNA and YSLEER. The CDR3 extends over 14 amino acids. DNA for the CDR3: TGCGCCAGCAGCCAAGTGATTAGCTTTGGTGAGCAGTTCTTC. Amino acids: CASSQVISFGEQFF.